This T cell receptor (beta chain) was captured in a study of cytomegalovirus exposure and HLA in healthy donors. Germline values: CDR1 MNHNS, CDR2 SASEGT. This CDR3 region has 13 residues. With 7 bases removed from V and 7 bases from J, the gap between germline ends came to 16 bases. Repertoires were generated with immunoSEQ multiplex PCR, while TCRdb's copy carries only in-frame clones and drops some. This repertoire shows 300,000 to 400,000 clones, about nine tenths found once; its top ten account for 0.65% to 0.95%. The V and J genes are TRBV6-1 and TRBJ1-1; D is perhaps TRBD1 (5 bases). The sequence was collected from a woman aged 18-35 years in good health and CMV-seronegative. Sample: PBMCs. CDR3 sequence reads: CASTQAGRDEAFF. In DNA form, the CDR3 reads TGTGCCAGCACCCAAGCGGGCAGGGATGAAGCTTTCTTT.